Listed below are T cell receptor beta chains from one sample, sequenced in a study of CD8+ T cells in alopecia areata. Some clones are missing from TCRdb's copy, which holds only in-frame ones; the method was immunoSEQ multiplex PCR. The sample carries about 150,000 clones, around two thirds recorded once. The sequencing sample was made of CD8+ T cells sorted from blood. Source of these receptors: a human donor in good health. Each CDR3 is given with its conserved first and last residue. The D gene is left open where the match is weak. A row's size may be missing; if present it is once, few, many or a size class.

V gene	D gene	clone size	J gene	CDR3 DNA	CDR3 protein
TRBV27	.	.	TRBJ2-3	TGTGCCAGCAGAAGGGCGGTCACAGATACGCAGTATTTT	CASRRAVTDTQYF
TRBV29-1	TRBD2	.	TRBJ2-7	TGCAGCGTAACCGGGACTAGCGGGAGGTTGCACTACGAGCAGTACTTC	CSVTGTSGRLHYEQYF
TRBV15	.	.	TRBJ2-1	TGTGCCACCAGCAGAGATCTGTCGGCGGTCAATGAGCAGTTCTTC	CATSRDLSAVNEQFF
TRBV29-1	TRBD2	.	TRBJ2-7	TGCAGCGTTAGGACTAGCGACTCCTACGAGCAGTACTTC	CSVRTSDSYEQYF
TRBV11-2	.	few	TRBJ2-3	TGTGCCAGCAGCCCTGTGAGCTGGGATACGCAGTATTTT	CASSPVSWDTQYF
TRBV29-1	.	.	TRBJ2-5	TGCAGCGCCTATAATCAGCCAGAGACCCAGTACTTC	CSAYNQPETQYF
TRBV29-1	.	.	TRBJ2-6	TGCAGCGTTGAACAGCCCCGCTCTGGGGCCAACGTCCTGACTTTC	CSVEQPRSGANVLTF
TRBV5-6	.	.	TRBJ1-2	TGTGCCAGCAGCTCCAATAGGGGGAAAGACAGGCCGAATGGCTACACCTTC	CASSSNRGKDRPNGYTF
TRBV30	.	.	TRBJ2-7	TGTGCCTGGAGTGTGTCCAGCGGTGCCTACGAGCAGTACTTC	CAWSVSSGAYEQYF
TRBV7-9	.	.	TRBJ2-2	TGTGCCAGCAGCTTGACCGGGGAGCTGTTTTTT	CASSLTGELFF
TRBV20-1	.	.	TRBJ2-1	TGCAGTGCTAGAGACAATGAGCAGTTCTTC	CSARDNEQFF
TRBV5-1	.	.	TRBJ2-7	TGCGCCAGCAGCTTGGCCCCGGGAGACCTCGAGCAGTACTTC	CASSLAPGDLEQYF
TRBV7-9	.	.	TRBJ2-7	TGTGCCAGCAGCCCCTGGGGTAGCGGAGGTCACGAGCAGTACTTC	CASSPWGSGGHEQYF
TRBV6-5	.	.	TRBJ1-4	TGTGCCAGCAGTTACTCGGGCAGCCAGAAACTGTTTTTT	CASSYSGSQKLFF
TRBV2	TRBD2	.	TRBJ2-1	TGTGCCAGCAGTGGAACTCTAGCGGACTCCTACAATGAGCAGTTCTTC	CASSGTLADSYNEQFF
TRBV6-4	TRBD2	.	TRBJ2-1	TGTGCCACCTCGGAGGCGGGAGACTCCTACAATGAGCAGTTCTTC	CATSEAGDSYNEQFF
TRBV9	TRBD1	.	TRBJ2-2	TGTGCCAGCAGCGTAGAGGGACAGGCCACCGGGGAGCTGTTTTTT	CASSVEGQATGELFF
TRBV29-1	TRBD2	.	TRBJ2-1	TGCAGCGTTCAAAGCCGCCGAGCGGGAGTCCACAATGAGCAGTTCTTC	CSVQSRRAGVHNEQFF
TRBV30	.	once	TRBJ2-1	TGTGCCTGGAGTGGGGGGGCCTCCGGAAATGAGCAGTTCTTC	CAWSGGASGNEQFF
TRBV4-1	.	.	TRBJ2-2	TGCGCCAGCAGCACGCTCCAGGGTCAGGGGACCGGGGAGCTGTTTTTT	CASSTLQGQGTGELFF
TRBV5-4	TRBD2	few	TRBJ2-4	TGTGCCAGCAGCTTGGCCGGGGTCGGACTAGCGGGAGCCAAAAACATTCAGTACTTC	CASSLAGVGLAGAKNIQYF
TRBV4-1	TRBD1	.	TRBJ2-5	TGCGCCAGCAGCCAAGGACAGGGGATCGGAGAGACCCAGTACTTC	CASSQGQGIGETQYF
TRBV27	.	.	TRBJ2-6	TGTGCCAGCGGGCTTTCTGGGGCCAACGTCCTGACTTTC	CASGLSGANVLTF
TRBV28	.	.	TRBJ2-7	TGTGCCAGCGGAGCTTACGAGCAGTACTTC	CASGAYEQYF
TRBV4-1	.	few	TRBJ2-3	TGCGCCAGCAGCCAAGTAATCACAGATACGCAGTATTTT	CASSQVITDTQYF
TRBV25-1	TRBD1	.	TRBJ1-2	TGTGCCACCAAACACAGGGGGGGTGGCTACACCTTC	CATKHRGGGYTF
TRBV11-2	.	.	TRBJ2-4	TGTGCCAGCAGCCCGCAGGCGGAGGAGGAAAACATTCAGTACTTC	CASSPQAEEENIQYF
TRBV7-8	.	.	TRBJ2-7	TGTGCCAGCAGCTCACGCCTACCACAAGCCTACGAGCAGTACTTC	CASSSRLPQAYEQYF
TRBV5-6	TRBD2	.	TRBJ2-1	TGTGCCAGCAGCTCCCTAGCGGGATCTTTCGAATCCTACAATGAGCAGTTCTTC	CASSSLAGSFESYNEQFF
TRBV2	TRBD1	.	TRBJ2-7	TGTGCCAGCAGTAATGGACAGGACCCCTACGAGCAGTACTTC	CASSNGQDPYEQYF
TRBV4-1	.	.	TRBJ2-7	TGCGCCAGCAGCCAAACAGGCTCCTACGAGCAGTACTTC	CASSQTGSYEQYF
TRBV4-1	.	.	TRBJ2-1	TGCGCCAGCAGCCAAGATTGGAGGACCTTCCATGAGCAGTTCTTC	CASSQDWRTFHEQFF
TRBV4-1	.	few	TRBJ1-2	TGCGCCAGCAGCCAAGACTGGGGGGGCCATGGCTACACCTTC	CASSQDWGGHGYTF
TRBV25-1	.	.	TRBJ2-2	TGTGCCATCCGCGGGCCCACCGGGGAGCTGTTTTTT	CAIRGPTGELFF
TRBV9	.	.	TRBJ1-2	TGTGCCAGCAGCGTAGAAGCCGGGGCTAACTATGGCTACACCTTC	CASSVEAGANYGYTF
TRBV2	.	once	TRBJ1-1	TGTGCCAGCAGTGAAAGCGGGGTGGGGACTGAAGCTTTCTTT	CASSESGVGTEAFF
TRBV29-1	.	few	TRBJ2-2	TGCAGCGTCCAGTTTCCCGGGGAGCTGTTTTTT	CSVQFPGELFF
TRBV29-1	.	.	TRBJ2-1	TGCAGCGTTCAGGGGGGCTCCTACAATGAGCAGTTCTTC	CSVQGGSYNEQFF
TRBV29-1	.	.	TRBJ1-3	TGCAGCGTTGGACAGGCTGGAAACACCATATATTTT	CSVGQAGNTIYF
TRBV7-9	.	.	TRBJ2-7	TGTGCCAGCAGCTTAAATGGGGAGCAGTACTTC	CASSLNGEQYF
TRBV7-9	.	.	TRBJ2-7	TGTGCCAGCAGCGCCTTAGGAGACGAGCAGTACTTC	CASSALGDEQYF
TRBV9	.	once	TRBJ2-3	TGTGCCAGCAGCGCTGGAGGGGCTATCTCCCCGGGGCAGTATTTT	CASSAGGAISPGQYF
TRBV27	.	.	TRBJ2-2	TGTGCCAGCAGTTTCCTCGGTGTCCGTCGTCCCGGGGAGCTGTTTTTT	CASSFLGVRRPGELFF
TRBV29-1	.	few	TRBJ1-3	TGCAGCGTTGATGGGGGGGCAACTGGAAACACCATATATTTT	CSVDGGATGNTIYF
TRBV5-1	.	few	TRBJ1-2	TGCGCCAGCAGCTTGGACGAGGGGAGAAACTATGGCTACACCTTC	CASSLDEGRNYGYTF
TRBV10-3	.	once	TRBJ1-2	TGTGCCATCGGGGTTAACTATGGCTACACCTTC	CAIGVNYGYTF
TRBV12-5	.	.	TRBJ2-2	TGTGCTAGTGGTGATCATATAAGGGAGCTGTTTTTT	CASGDHIRELFF
TRBV9	TRBD1	.	TRBJ1-1	TGTGCCAGCAGCTCGGGACAGGGGGCTGAGGACACTGAAGCTTTCTTT	CASSSGQGAEDTEAFF
TRBV2	.	.	TRBJ1-2	TGTGCCAGCCCGTTCGGGGCGGCAAACTATGGCTACACCTTC	CASPFGAANYGYTF
TRBV9	.	.	TRBJ1-2	TGTGCCAGCAGCGTGGGTAGAGGGGGCTACACCTTC	CASSVGRGGYTF
TRBV27	TRBD1	.	TRBJ2-4	TGTGCCAGCAGCCCAAAACACAGGGGCGAGGTCAAAAACATTCAGTACTTC	CASSPKHRGEVKNIQYF
TRBV6-5	.	.	TRBJ2-3	TGTGCCAGCAGTTTTTCCCTAGCTAGCGCCGATACGCAGTATTTT	CASSFSLASADTQYF
TRBV29-1	.	.	TRBJ2-2	TGCAGCGTTGATAACACCGGGGAGCTGTTTTTT	CSVDNTGELFF
TRBV7-8	.	.	TRBJ2-1	TGTGCCAGCAGTTACATTAGATATGAGCAGTTCTTC	CASSYIRYEQFF
TRBV11-2	.	.	TRBJ2-1	TGTGCCAGCAGCTTAGGGGGGTTGGACAATGAGCAGTTCTTC	CASSLGGLDNEQFF